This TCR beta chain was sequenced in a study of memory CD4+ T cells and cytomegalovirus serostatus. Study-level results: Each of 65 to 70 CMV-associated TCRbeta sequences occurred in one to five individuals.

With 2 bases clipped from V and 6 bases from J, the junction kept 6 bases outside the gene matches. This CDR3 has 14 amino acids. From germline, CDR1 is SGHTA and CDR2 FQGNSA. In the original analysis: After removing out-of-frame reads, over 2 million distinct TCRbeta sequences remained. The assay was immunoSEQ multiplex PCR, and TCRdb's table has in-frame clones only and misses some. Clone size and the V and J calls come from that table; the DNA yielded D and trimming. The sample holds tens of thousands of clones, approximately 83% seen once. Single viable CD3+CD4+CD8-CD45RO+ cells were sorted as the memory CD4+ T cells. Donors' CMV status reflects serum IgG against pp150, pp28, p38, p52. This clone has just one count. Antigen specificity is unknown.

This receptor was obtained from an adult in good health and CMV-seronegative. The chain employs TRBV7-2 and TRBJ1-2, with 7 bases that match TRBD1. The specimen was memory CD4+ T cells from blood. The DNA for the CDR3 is TGTGCCAGCAGCTTAAGGAGGGGGCATGATGGCTACACCTTC. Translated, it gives CASSLRRGHDGYTF.